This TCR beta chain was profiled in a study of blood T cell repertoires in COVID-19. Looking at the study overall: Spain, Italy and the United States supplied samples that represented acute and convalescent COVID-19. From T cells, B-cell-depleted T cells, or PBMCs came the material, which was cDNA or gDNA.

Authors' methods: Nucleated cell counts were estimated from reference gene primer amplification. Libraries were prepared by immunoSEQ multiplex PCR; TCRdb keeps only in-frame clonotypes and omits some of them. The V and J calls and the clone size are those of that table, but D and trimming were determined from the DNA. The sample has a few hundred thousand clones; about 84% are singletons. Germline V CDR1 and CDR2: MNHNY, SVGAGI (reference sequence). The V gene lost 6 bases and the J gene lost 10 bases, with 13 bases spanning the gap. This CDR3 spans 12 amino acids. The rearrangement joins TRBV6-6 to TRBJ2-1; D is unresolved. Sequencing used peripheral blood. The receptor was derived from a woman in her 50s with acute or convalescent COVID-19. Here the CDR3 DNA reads TGTGCCAGCAGCACCCCTCCACAGGAGCAGTTCTTC. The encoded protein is CASSTPPQEQFF.